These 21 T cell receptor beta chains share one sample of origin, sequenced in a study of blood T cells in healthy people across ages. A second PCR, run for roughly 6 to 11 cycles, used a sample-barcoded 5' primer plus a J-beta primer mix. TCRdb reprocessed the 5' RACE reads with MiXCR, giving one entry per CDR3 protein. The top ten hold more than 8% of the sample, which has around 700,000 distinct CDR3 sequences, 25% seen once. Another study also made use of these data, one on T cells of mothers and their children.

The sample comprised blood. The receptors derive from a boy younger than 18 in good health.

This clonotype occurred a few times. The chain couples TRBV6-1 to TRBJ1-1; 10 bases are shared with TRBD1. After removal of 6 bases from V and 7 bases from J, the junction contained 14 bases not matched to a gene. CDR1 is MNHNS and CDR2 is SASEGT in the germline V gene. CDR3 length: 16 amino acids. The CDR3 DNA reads TGTGCCAGCAGCACCCGGACAGGGGGACATTTATATGAAGCTTTCTTT. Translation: CASSTRTGGHLYEAFF.

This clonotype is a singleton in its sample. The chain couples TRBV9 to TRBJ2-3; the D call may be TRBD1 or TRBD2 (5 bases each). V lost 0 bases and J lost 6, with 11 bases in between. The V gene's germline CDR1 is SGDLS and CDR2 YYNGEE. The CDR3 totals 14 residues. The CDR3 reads CASSVDRGPDTQYF. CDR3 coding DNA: TGTGCCAGCAGCGTAGATCGGGGACCGGATACGCAGTATTTT.

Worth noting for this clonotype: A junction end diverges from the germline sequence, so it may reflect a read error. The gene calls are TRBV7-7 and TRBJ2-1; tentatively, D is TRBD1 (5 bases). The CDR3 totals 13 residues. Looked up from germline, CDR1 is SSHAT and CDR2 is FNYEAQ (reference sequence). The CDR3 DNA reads TGTGCTAGCAGCTTAGGGGCAAACAATGAGCAGTTCTTC. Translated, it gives CASSLGANNEQFF.

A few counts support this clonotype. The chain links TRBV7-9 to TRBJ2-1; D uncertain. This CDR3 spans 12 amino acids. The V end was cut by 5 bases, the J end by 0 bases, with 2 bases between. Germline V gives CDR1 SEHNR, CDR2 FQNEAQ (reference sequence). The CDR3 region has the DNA TGTGCCAGCAGCACCTCCTACAATGAGCAGTTCTTC. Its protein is CASSTSYNEQFF.

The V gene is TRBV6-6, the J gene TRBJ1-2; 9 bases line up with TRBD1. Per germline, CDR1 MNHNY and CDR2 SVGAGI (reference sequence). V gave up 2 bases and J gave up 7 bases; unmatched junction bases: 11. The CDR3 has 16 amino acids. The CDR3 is CASSYAYPGQGIGYTF. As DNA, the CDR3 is TGTGCCAGCAGTTACGCCTATCCGGGACAGGGAATTGGCTACACCTTC.

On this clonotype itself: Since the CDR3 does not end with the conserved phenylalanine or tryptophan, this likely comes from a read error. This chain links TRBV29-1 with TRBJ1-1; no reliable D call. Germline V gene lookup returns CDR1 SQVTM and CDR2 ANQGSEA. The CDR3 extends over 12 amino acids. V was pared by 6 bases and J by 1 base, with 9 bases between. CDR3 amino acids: CSVQTANTEAFI. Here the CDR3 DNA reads TGCAGCGTGCAGACCGCGAACACTGAAGCTTTCATT.

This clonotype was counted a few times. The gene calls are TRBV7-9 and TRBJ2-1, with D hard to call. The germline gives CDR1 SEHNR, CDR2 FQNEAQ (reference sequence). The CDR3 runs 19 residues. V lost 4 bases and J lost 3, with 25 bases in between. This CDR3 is CASSSSPANFRVNYNEQFF. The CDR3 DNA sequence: TGTGCCAGCAGCTCCTCCCCTGCGAATTTTAGGGTAAACTACAATGAGCAGTTCTTC.

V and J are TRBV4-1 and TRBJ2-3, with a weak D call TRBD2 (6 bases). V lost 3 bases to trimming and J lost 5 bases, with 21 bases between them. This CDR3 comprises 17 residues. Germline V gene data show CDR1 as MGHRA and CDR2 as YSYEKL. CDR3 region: CASSHIRDGSKKDTQYF. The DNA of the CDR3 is TGCGCCAGCAGCCACATCCGTGACGGGAGTAAGAAAGATACGCAGTATTTT.

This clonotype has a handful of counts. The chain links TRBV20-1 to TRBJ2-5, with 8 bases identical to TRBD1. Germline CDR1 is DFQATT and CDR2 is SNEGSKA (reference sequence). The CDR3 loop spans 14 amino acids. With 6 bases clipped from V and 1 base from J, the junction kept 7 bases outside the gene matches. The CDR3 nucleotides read TGCAGTGCCACAAGGACAGGGATCCAAGAGACCCAGTACTTC. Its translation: CSATRTGIQETQYF.

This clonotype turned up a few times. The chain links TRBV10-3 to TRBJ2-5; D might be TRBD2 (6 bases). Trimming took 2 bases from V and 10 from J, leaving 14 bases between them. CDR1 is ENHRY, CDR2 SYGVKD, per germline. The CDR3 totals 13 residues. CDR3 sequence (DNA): TGTGCCATCAGTGAGCCCGGGGAGGAGGACCAGTACTTC. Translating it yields CAISEPGEEDQYF.

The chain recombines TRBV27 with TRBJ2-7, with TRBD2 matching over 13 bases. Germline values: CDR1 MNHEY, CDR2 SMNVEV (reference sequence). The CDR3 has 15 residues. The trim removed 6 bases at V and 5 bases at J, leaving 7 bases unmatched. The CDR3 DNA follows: TGTGCCAGCAGCCTTACCGGGACTAGCGGGAACGAGCAGTACTTC. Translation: CASSLTGTSGNEQYF.

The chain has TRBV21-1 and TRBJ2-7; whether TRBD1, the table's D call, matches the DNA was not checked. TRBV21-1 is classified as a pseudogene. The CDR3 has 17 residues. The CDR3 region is CASSKWRSMRDSHEQYF. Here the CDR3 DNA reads TGTGCCAGCAGCAAATGGCGCTCAATGAGGGACAGCCACGAGCAGTACTTC.

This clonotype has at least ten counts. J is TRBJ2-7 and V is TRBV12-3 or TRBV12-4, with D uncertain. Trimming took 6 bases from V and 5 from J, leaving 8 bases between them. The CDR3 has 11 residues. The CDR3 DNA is TGTGCCAGCAGCCGAAGAAACGAGCAGTACTTC. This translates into CASSRRNEQYF.

In DNA form, the CDR3 reads TGCAGCGCATACGGGACAGTCCTCTCTGGGGCCAACGTCCTGACTTTC. Encoded protein: CSAYGTVLSGANVLTF. The rearrangement uses TRBV29-1 and TRBJ2-6; 7 bases match TRBD1. The CDR3 totals 16 residues. Germline V gene data show CDR1 as SQVTM and CDR2 as ANQGSEA. The J segment lost 0 bases and the V segment lost 7 bases, leaving 9 bases of the junction unmatched. Variable domain in full (rest from reference TRBV29-1 and TRBJ2-6): SAVISQKPSRDICQRGTSLTIQCQVDSQVTMMFWYRQQPGQSLTLIATANQGSEATYESGFVIDKFPISRPNLTFSTLTVSNMSPEDSSIYLCSAYGTVLSGANVLTFGAGSRLTVL.

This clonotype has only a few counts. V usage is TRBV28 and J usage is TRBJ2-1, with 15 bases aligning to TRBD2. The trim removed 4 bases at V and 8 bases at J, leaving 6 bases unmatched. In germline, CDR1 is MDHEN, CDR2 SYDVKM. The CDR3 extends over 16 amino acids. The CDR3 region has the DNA TGTGCCAGCAGTTGGACTAGCGGGAGGGCCTGGGATGAGCAGTTCTTC. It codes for CASSWTSGRAWDEQFF.

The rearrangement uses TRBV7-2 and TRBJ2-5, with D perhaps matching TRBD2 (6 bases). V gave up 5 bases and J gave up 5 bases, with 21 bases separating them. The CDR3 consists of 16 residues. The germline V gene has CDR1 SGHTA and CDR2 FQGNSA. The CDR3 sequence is CASSLRGAGVGETQYF. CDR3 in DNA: TGTGCCAGCAGCCTGCGGGGAGCGGGTGTTGGGGAGACCCAGTACTTC.

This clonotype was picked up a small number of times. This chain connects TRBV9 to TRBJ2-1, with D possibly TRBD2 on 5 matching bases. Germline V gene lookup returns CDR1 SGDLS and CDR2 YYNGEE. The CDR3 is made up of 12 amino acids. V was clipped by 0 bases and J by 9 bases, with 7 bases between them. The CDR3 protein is CASSVDEGEQFF. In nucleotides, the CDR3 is TGTGCCAGCAGCGTAGATGAGGGTGAGCAGTTCTTC.

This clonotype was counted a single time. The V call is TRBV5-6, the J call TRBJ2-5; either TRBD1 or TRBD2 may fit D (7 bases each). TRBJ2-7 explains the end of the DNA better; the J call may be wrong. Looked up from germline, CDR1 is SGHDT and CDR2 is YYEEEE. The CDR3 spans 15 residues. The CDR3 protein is CASSFWQGGTYEQYF. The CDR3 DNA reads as TGTGCCAGCAGCTTCTGGCAGGGGGGGACCTACGAGCAGTACTTC.

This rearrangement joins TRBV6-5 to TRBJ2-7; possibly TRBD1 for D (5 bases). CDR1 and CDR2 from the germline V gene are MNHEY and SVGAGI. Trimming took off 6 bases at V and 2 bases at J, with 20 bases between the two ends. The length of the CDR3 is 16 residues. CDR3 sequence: CASSLGTGVPTYEQYF. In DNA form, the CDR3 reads TGTGCCAGCAGCCTAGGCACAGGAGTCCCAACCTACGAGCAGTACTTC.

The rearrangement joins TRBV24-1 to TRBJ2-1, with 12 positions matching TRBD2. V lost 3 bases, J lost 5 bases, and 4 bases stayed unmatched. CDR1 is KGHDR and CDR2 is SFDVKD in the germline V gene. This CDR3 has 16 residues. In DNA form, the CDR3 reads TGTGCCACCAGTGATCGGACTAGCGGGATCCACAATGAGCAGTTCTTC. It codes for CATSDRTSGIHNEQFF.

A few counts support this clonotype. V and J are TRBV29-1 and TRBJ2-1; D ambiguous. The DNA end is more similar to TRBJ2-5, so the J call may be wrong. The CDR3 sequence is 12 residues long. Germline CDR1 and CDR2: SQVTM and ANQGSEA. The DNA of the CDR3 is TGCAGCGTTGGGCAGTTACAAGAGACCCAGTACTTC. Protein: CSVGQLQETQYF.